Ten or more counts support the clone carrying this TCR beta chain. Its target is not known. MiXCR, applied by TCRdb to the 5' RACE reads, yields one record per CDR3 protein. In the table there are about 320,000 distinct CDR3 sequences, approximately 4.3% of which are singletons. The data originate from a study of T cells after yellow fever vaccination. Overall study results and limits: Subsequent booster samples again held most clones from primary vaccination (96% CD4, nearly 90% CD8).

Germline V gene lookup returns CDR1 SEHNR and CDR2 FQNEAQ (reference sequence). V lost 4 bases, J lost 7 bases, and 10 bases stayed unmatched. This CDR3 is 15 amino acids long. The chain combines TRBV7-9 with TRBJ1-2, with 9 nucleotides matching TRBD1. The clonotype originates from a man between 18 and 35 years old who received the YFV17D yellow fever vaccine. The starting material was PBMCs, obtained 15 days after the yellow fever booster vaccination. The CDR3, as DNA: TGTGCCAGCAGCTCCGAACAGGGGGCGCGTGGTGGCTACACCTTC. Its translation: CASSSEQGARGGYTF. The full variable domain, with the rest looked up from reference TRBV7-9 and TRBJ1-2, is DTGVSQNPRHKITKRGQNVTFRCDPISEHNRLYWYRQTLGQGPEFLTYFQNEAQLEKSRLLSDRFSAERPKGSFSTLEIQRTEQGDSAMYLCASSSEQGARGGYTFGSGTRLTVV.